Following are 21 T cell receptor beta chains from one sample sequenced in a study of post-analysis software for immune sequencing data. No antigens are known for them. Prepared libraries of TCR beta cDNA carried unique molecular identifiers. TCRdb fed the PCR reads into MiXCR, producing one record per CDR3 protein. The table records almost 700,000 distinct CDR3 sequences, roughly three fifths of them present only once. Study results and caveats: Roughly 5 TRBV segments occurring more often in patients than controls included TRBV5-6, TRBV5-1 and TRBV20-1.

Material for sequencing was blood. These TCRs come from a girl between 2 and 10 years old with multiple sclerosis.

A single count supports this clonotype. Sequence at one end of the junction differs from germline and may be a read error. The chain uses TRBV5-1 and TRBJ2-5, with 9 nucleotides matching TRBD1. Germline V gene data show CDR1 as SGHRS and CDR2 as YFSETQ. The CDR3 loop spans 14 amino acids. For the CDR3, the DNA is TGCGCCAGCAGCCCAGGGACAGGGTTGGAGACCCGGTACTTC. Its translation is CASSPGTGLETRYF. Drawing the rest from reference TRBV5-1 and TRBJ2-5, the complete variable domain is KAGVTQTPRYLIKTRGQQVTLSCSPISGHRSVSWYQQTPGQGLQFLFEYFSETQRNKGNFPGRFSGRQFSNSRSEMNVSTLELGDSALYLCASSPGTGLETRYFGPGTRLLVL.

This clonotype was found a few times. This chain joins TRBV4-3 and TRBJ2-1, with D unresolved. CDR1 is LGHNA and CDR2 is YSLEER in the germline V gene. The CDR3 totals 13 residues. Between the trimmed V and J ends, which lost 3 bases and 3 bases, there was a span of 6 bases. The CDR3: CASSHLGYNEQFF. CDR3 DNA: TGCGCCAGCAGCCATCTAGGCTACAATGAGCAGTTCTTC.

V gene TRBV6-5 combines with J gene TRBJ1-2; D may be TRBD1 (6 bases). The V end lost 10 bases, the J end lost 2 bases, and 14 bases lay between the germline ends. The CDR3 runs to 13 residues. The germline V gene has CDR1 MNHEY and CDR2 SVGAGI. This CDR3 reads CATEDRNNYGYTF. The CDR3 DNA reads as TGTGCCACAGAGGACAGAAACAACTATGGCTACACCTTC.

DNA of the CDR3: TGCAGCGTTGTTGAACTAGCGGGCAAGACCTACGAGCAGTACTTC. It specifies CSVVELAGKTYEQYF. This chain uses TRBV29-1 with TRBJ2-7; 9 bases fit TRBD2. CDR1 is SQVTM, CDR2 ANQGSEA, per germline. The CDR3 has 15 residues. V trimming: 4 bases; J trimming: 2 bases; junction bases outside the gene matches: 9.

This clonotype has just a few counts. One end of the junction fails to match germline, which may point to a read error. The chain joins TRBV5-1 to TRBJ2-5; D uncertain. This CDR3 is built from 16 residues. CDR1 is SGHRS, CDR2 YFSETQ, per germline. The CDR3 loop is CASSLEQTWYQETQYF. The CDR3 nucleotides are TGTGCCAGCAGCTTGGAACAGACTTGGTACCAAGAGACCCAGTACTTC. Using reference TRBV5-1 and TRBJ2-5 for the parts outside the CDR3, the full variable domain is KAGVTQTPRYLIKTRGQQVTLSCSPISGHRSVSWYQQTPGQGLQFLFEYFSETQRNKGNFPGRFSGRQFSNSRSEMNVSTLELGDSALYLCASSLEQTWYQETQYFGPGTRLLVL.

The chain carries TRBV6-1 and TRBJ1-5; 10 nucleotides match TRBD1. The CDR3 runs 13 residues. CDR1 and CDR2 (germline): MNHNS, SASEGT. The V segment lost 7 bases and the J segment 10 bases; nucleotides outside the gene matches: 7. CDR3 in DNA: TGTGCCAGCATCCAAGACAGGGGGCTACCCCAGCATTTT. As protein: CASIQDRGLPQHF.

The CDR3 loop is CASSLYRGDEKLFF. CDR3 DNA sequence: TGTGCCAGCAGCTTGTACAGGGGGGACGAAAAACTGTTTTTT. The J gene is TRBJ1-4, the V gene TRBV5-6; 8 nucleotides align to TRBD1. After removal of 1 base from V and 8 bases from J, the junction contained 4 bases not matched to a gene. This CDR3 contains 14 residues. Germline V lookup: CDR1 SGHDT, CDR2 YYEEEE. Full variable domain (missing parts from reference TRBV5-6 and TRBJ1-4): DAGVTQSPTHLIKTRGQQVTLRCSPKSGHDTVSWYQQALGQGPQFIFQYYEEEERQRGNFPDRFSGHQFPNYSSELNVNALLLGDSALYLCASSLYRGDEKLFFGSGTQLSVL.

This clonotype occurred once. This chain links TRBV7-6 with TRBJ1-1; no clear D. Germline V gene sequence: CDR1 SGHVS, CDR2 FNYEAQ. The V and J ends lost 5 bases and 1 base respectively, with 14 bases between them. The CDR3 is 15 amino acids. The CDR3 reads CASSPSKSANTEAFF. The DNA of the CDR3 is TGTGCCAGCAGCCCATCCAAGTCCGCGAACACTGAAGCTTTCTTT. The variable domain in full, completed from reference TRBV7-6 and TRBJ1-1, reads GAGVSQSPRYKVTKRGQDVALRCDPISGHVSLYWYRQALGQGPEFLTYFNYEAQQDKSGLPNDRFSAERPEGSISTLTIQRTEQRDSAMYRCASSPSKSANTEAFFGQGTRLTVV.

The J gene is TRBJ2-5, the V gene TRBV29-1, with D perhaps TRBD2 (7 bases). CDR1 is SQVTM, CDR2 ANQGSEA, per germline. The CDR3 length is 14 residues. Trimming removed 1 base from V and 4 bases from J, with 13 bases in between. Written as DNA, the CDR3 is TGCAGCGTTGAAGGAGGGGGAGGGGCAGAGACCCAGTACTTC. Translating it yields CSVEGGGGAETQYF.

This sequence joins TRBV20-1 and TRBJ2-5; no clear D. V was cut by 2 bases and J by 5 bases, with 15 bases left in between. There are 14 residues in the CDR3. Germline V gives CDR1 DFQATT, CDR2 SNEGSKA (reference sequence). The CDR3 DNA sequence: TGCAGTGCTAGAAAGTTTGCATGGGTGGAGACCCAGTACTTC. Protein: CSARKFAWVETQYF.

In its sample, this clonotype was seen once. J is TRBJ2-3 and V is TRBV6-5; 7 bases are a match to TRBD2. The CDR3 extends over 14 amino acids. Germline V gene lookup returns CDR1 MNHEY and CDR2 SVGAGI. J lost 5 bases, V lost 4 bases, and 6 bases had no gene match. The CDR3: CASSSPGLEDTQYF. In DNA form, the CDR3 reads TGTGCCAGCAGTTCACCCGGACTAGAAGATACGCAGTATTTT.

As for this clonotype: This could be a read error, since a much larger clone is one nucleotide away. V and J are TRBV6-1 and TRBJ2-3, with D possibly matching TRBD1 (6 bases). This CDR3 region has 13 residues. Trimming stripped 6 bases from V and 1 base from J, with 8 bases between. Germline V CDR1 and CDR2: MNHNS, SASEGT. CDR3 protein: CASSRQGTDTQYF. Here the CDR3 DNA reads TGTGCCAGCAGCCGACAGGGCACAGATACGCAGTATTTT.

The gene calls are TRBV12-3 or TRBV12-4 and TRBJ2-3, with 11 bases identical to TRBD2. The CDR3 length is 15 residues. V lost 4 bases and J lost 2; bases outside the gene matches: 2. The CDR3 loop is CASSSTSGATDTQYF. DNA of the CDR3: TGTGCCAGCAGTTCGACTAGCGGGGCCACAGATACGCAGTATTTT.

The J gene is TRBJ1-2, the V gene TRBV7-2; 8 bases align to TRBD1. CDR3 size: 16 residues. The V segment lost 5 bases and the J segment 7 bases; nucleotides outside the gene matches: 15. CDR1 SGHTA and CDR2 FQGNSA come from the germline V gene. In DNA, the CDR3 is TGTGCCAGCAGCCAATACCCCGACAGGGGAAGGAGTGGCTACACCTTC. It translates to CASSQYPDRGRSGYTF.

This clonotype was seen a handful of times. The J gene is TRBJ2-1, the V gene TRBV20-1; D unclear. The V gene lost 5 bases and the J gene lost 4 bases, with 12 bases spanning the gap. CDR1 is DFQATT, CDR2 SNEGSKA, per germline (reference sequence). This CDR3 is 13 amino acids long. As DNA, the CDR3 is TGCAGTGCTCCCGTCGGTGGATACAATGAGCAGTTCTTC. Amino acid sequence: CSAPVGGYNEQFF.

The CDR3 DNA sequence: TGTGCCACCAGCCTAGAGAGACAGGACCAGTTCTTC. Residues: CATSLERQDQFF. The genes are TRBV15 and TRBJ2-1; weak D call: TRBD1 (6 bases). Trimming left V 5 bases short and J 13 bases short, with 15 bases between. Germline CDR1 reads LNHNV; CDR2 reads YYDKDF (reference sequence). The CDR3 runs to 12 residues.

This rearrangement joins TRBV4-2 to TRBJ1-2; the D is unclear. The CDR3 runs to 13 residues. The V gene lost 4 bases and the J gene lost 7 bases, with 13 bases spanning the gap. Germline V gives CDR1 LGHNA, CDR2 YNFKEQ. DNA for the CDR3: TGTGCCAGCAGCCCACCCTCCAGCGGTGGCTACACCTTC. Encoded protein: CASSPPSSGGYTF.

This chain links TRBV28 with TRBJ1-1; tentative D call: TRBD1 (6 bases). Trimming took off 1 base at V and 4 bases at J, with 13 bases between the two ends. Germline-derived CDR1 and CDR2 are MDHEN and SYDVKM. The CDR3 covers 15 residues. For the CDR3, the DNA is TGTGCCAGCAGTTTATTGCCGACAGGCGGCACTGAAGCTTTCTTT. Its protein product is CASSLLPTGGTEAFF.

The V and J genes are TRBV7-3 and TRBJ2-5; 7 bases agree with TRBD1. Unmatched junction bases numbered 5, after V lost 4 bases and J lost 0 bases. Germline V gives CDR1 SGHTA, CDR2 FQGTGA. The CDR3 has 15 residues. For the CDR3, the DNA is TGTGCCAGCAGCTCCTCAGGGGGAAACCAAGAGACCCAGTACTTC. Translation: CASSSSGGNQETQYF.

This clonotype was found once. The V and J genes are TRBV27 and TRBJ2-3; the match to TRBD2 covers 7 bases. Germline assignment: CDR1 MNHEY and CDR2 SMNVEV (reference sequence). The CDR3 loop spans 15 amino acids. Losses at the gene ends were 2 bases for V and 8 bases for J; bases not matched to a gene: 10. The CDR3 loop is CASSLLAVQGGTQYF. DNA of the CDR3: TGTGCCAGCAGTTTACTAGCGGTTCAGGGAGGTACGCAGTATTTT.

As concerns this clonotype: One end of the junction is discordant with germline, which a read error may explain. The chain couples TRBV15 to TRBJ1-2, with 9 positions matching TRBD1. This CDR3 has 17 amino acids. The germline V gene encodes CDR1 LNHNV and CDR2 YYDKDF (reference sequence). The CDR3 loop reads CATSLEGQGPANYGYTF. CDR3 DNA: TGTGCCACCAGCCTAGAAGGACAGGGGCCGGCTAACTATGGTTACACCTTC.